This T cell receptor (beta chain) is from a study of blood T cell repertoires in COVID-19. Study as a whole: Some COVID-19 samples were acute and others convalescent; all came from the United States, Italy and Spain. Sources were T cells, B-cell-depleted T cells, or PBMCs; the material itself was cDNA or gDNA.

The V gene end was trimmed by 5 bases and the J gene end by 1 base; junction bases not matched to a gene: 7. CDR1 and CDR2 from the germline V gene are WNHNN and SYGVQD (reference sequence). The CDR3 spans 15 residues. Original processing methods: Reference gene primer amplification in the assay estimated nucleated cell counts. Sequencing used immunoSEQ multiplex PCR; TCRdb keeps in-frame clones, though not all of them. V and J calls and clone size are those listed in that table; D and trimming were worked out from the DNA. The table records 150,000 to 200,000 clones, roughly 86% of them present only once.

Sequencing used peripheral blood. The clonotype comes from a woman aged 25 to 39 with active or convalescent COVID-19. The V call is TRBV10-1, the J call TRBJ1-1; 7 bases align to TRBD1. The CDR3 nucleotides are TGCGCCAGCAGTTTTTCGTCAGGGGGGAACACTGAAGCTTTCTTT. Its protein product is CASSFSSGGNTEAFF.